This T cell receptor beta chain was retrieved from a study of CXCR3-negative and CXCR3-positive naive CD8 T cells. Study-wide points: Similarly elevated diversity marked both naive subsets, with memory CD8+ cells showing far lower diversity. With surface CD5 comparable between naive subsets, TCR strength was estimated using properties derived from the TRB CDR3.

TRB cDNA libraries were made by UMI-labeled 5' RACE. No DNA is given; TCRdb re-called the 5' RACE reads and lists each CDR3 protein once. This specimen shows 6,500 to 8,000 distinct CDR3 sequences; the ten leading clones hold under 1.2%. Cells classed as naive CD8+ T cells were CD45RO-CCR7+CD27+CD95-. With regard to this clonotype: The antigen remains unidentified.

The V gene's germline CDR1 is SGHRS and CDR2 YFSETQ. This CDR3 is 20 amino acids long. The specimen was naive CXCR3- CD8+ T cells from blood. Subset noted: CD45RO-CCR7+CD27+CD95- naive CD8+ T cells lacking CXCR3 (TNR3-). The sequence was collected from a human donor in good health. Some clones in this sample may be carry-over from other donors' samples. The chain joins TRBV5-1 to TRBJ2-3; the TCRdb call, TRBD2, lacks DNA for checking. The CDR3 here is CASSPQGGTSGSWDTDTQYF.